This T cell receptor (beta chain) was recorded in a study of blood T cell repertoires in COVID-19. Profiling relied on immunoSEQ multiplex PCR, and the TCRdb table lists in-frame clones only, not all of them. The sample lists about 64,000 clones; roughly 90% were seen once. V dropped 4 bases and J dropped 9; count of bases not matched to a gene: 11. The CDR3 length is 17 residues. Germline CDR1 is SGHTA and CDR2 is FQGNSA. This receptor was taken from a man aged 65 to 85 with acute or convalescent COVID-19. This chain joins TRBV7-2 and TRBJ2-1; 14 bases are a match to TRBD2. Input material: peripheral blood. The DNA of the CDR3 is TGTGCCAGCAGCTCCCGCCCGACTAGCGGGGGGGCGGGTGAGCAGTTCTTC. Its translation is CASSSRPTSGGAGEQFF.